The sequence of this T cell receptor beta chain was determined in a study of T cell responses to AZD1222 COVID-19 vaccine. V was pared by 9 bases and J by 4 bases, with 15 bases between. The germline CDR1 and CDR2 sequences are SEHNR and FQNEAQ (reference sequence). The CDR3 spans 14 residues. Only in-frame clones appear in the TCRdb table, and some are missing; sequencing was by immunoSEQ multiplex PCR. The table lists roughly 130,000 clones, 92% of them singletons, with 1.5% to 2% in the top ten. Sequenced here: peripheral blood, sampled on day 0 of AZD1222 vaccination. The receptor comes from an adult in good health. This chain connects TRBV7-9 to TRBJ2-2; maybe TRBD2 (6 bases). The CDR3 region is CARDLATGTGELFF. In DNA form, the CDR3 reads TGTGCCAGAGACCTAGCGACGGGCACCGGGGAGCTGTTTTTT. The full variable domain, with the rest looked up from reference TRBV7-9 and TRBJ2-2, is DTGVSQNPRHKITKRGQNVTFRCDPISEHNRLYWYRQTLGQGPEFLTYFQNEAQLEKSRLLSDRFSAERPKGSFSTLEIQRTEQGDSAMYLCARDLATGTGELFFGEGSRLTVL.